The next 7 T cell receptor beta chains were all read from a single sample in a study of control samples from healthy donors and cancer patients. Only in-frame clones appear in the TCRdb table, and some are missing; sequencing was by immunoSEQ multiplex PCR. The sample has 65,000 to 95,000 clones, approximately 87% seen once. The sequenced sample consisted of blood. The origin of the receptors is a man in his forties or fifties in good health.

The chain is built from TRBV27 and TRBJ2-3; the match to TRBD2 covers 11 bases. The CDR3 runs to 17 residues. V lost 1 base, J lost 1 base, and 4 bases stayed unmatched. Germline V CDR1 and CDR2: MNHEY, SMNVEV (reference sequence). The DNA of the CDR3 is TGTGCCAGCAGTTTATTGCTAGCGGGAGGTGGCACAGATACGCAGTATTTT. Its translation is CASSLLLAGGGTDTQYF.

The chain has TRBV29-1 and TRBJ2-5, with TRBD1 matching over 9 bases. V shed 7 bases and J 1 base; nucleotides not matched to a gene: 7. The CDR3 runs to 14 residues. Germline V gene data show CDR1 as SQVTM and CDR2 as ANQGSEA. The CDR3 loop is CSAGQGYGQETQYF. CDR3 coding DNA: TGCAGCGCGGGACAGGGATACGGCCAAGAGACCCAGTACTTC. Drawing the rest from reference TRBV29-1 and TRBJ2-5, the complete variable domain is SAVISQKPSRDICQRGTSLTIQCQVDSQVTMMFWYRQQPGQSLTLIATANQGSEATYESGFVIDKFPISRPNLTFSTLTVSNMSPEDSSIYLCSAGQGYGQETQYFGPGTRLLVL.

This chain connects TRBV4-1 to TRBJ2-3; possible D gene TRBD1, 5 bases. The germline V and J ends were trimmed by 0 bases and 9 bases, with 19 bases remaining between them. The CDR3 totals 16 residues. The germline CDR1 and CDR2 sequences are MGHRA and YSYEKL. CDR3 region: CASSQDLSPGMGTQYF. The CDR3 bases are TGCGCCAGCAGCCAAGATCTTAGCCCAGGGATGGGAACGCAGTATTTT.

The chain has TRBV7-2 and TRBJ1-2; a possible D gene is TRBD1 (5 bases). CDR1 is SGHTA and CDR2 is FQGNSA in the germline V gene. V shed 5 bases and J shed 8 bases, with 18 bases lying between them. The CDR3 sequence is 14 residues long. The CDR3 nucleotides read TGTGCCAGCAGCCCCCCACGCGGGGCGCAGGGCTACACCTTC. It codes for CASSPPRGAQGYTF. The variable domain in full, with the rest retrieved from reference TRBV7-2 and TRBJ1-2, is GAGVSQSPSNKVTEKGKDVELRCDPISGHTALYWYRQSLGQGLEFLIYFQGNSAPDKSGLPSDRFSAERTGGSVSTLTIQRTQQEDSAVYLCASSPPRGAQGYTFGSGTRLTVV.

V is TRBV11-3 and J is TRBJ2-7, with a possible D match to TRBD1 (5 bases). There are 13 residues in the CDR3. Trimming stripped 5 bases from V and 0 bases from J, with 8 bases between. Germline assignment: CDR1 SGHNT and CDR2 YENEEA. The CDR3 region is CASSPTASYEQYF. The CDR3, as DNA: TGTGCCAGCAGCCCGACAGCCTCCTACGAGCAGTACTTC.

V is TRBV5-5 and J is TRBJ2-3; D gene ambiguous. V was trimmed by 5 bases and J by 2 bases, leaving 18 bases between them. The CDR3 is 16 amino acids. The germline gives CDR1 SGHKS, CDR2 YYEKEE (reference sequence). The DNA of the CDR3 is TGTGCCAGCAGTGATAAAGGACGGTCCTTCACAGATACGCAGTATTTT. Encoded protein: CASSDKGRSFTDTQYF.

The rearrangement links TRBV14 to TRBJ1-2; no reliable D call. From germline, CDR1 is SGHDN and CDR2 FVKESK. V lost 1 base and J 2 bases, leaving 5 bases between the germline ends. The CDR3 covers 13 residues. The CDR3 here is CASSQGGNYGYTF. In DNA, the CDR3 is TGTGCCAGCAGCCAAGGGGGAAACTATGGCTACACCTTC.